The subject of this entry is one TCR beta chain. In the original workflow: Amplification of reference gene primers provided the estimated nucleated cell counts. TCRdb's copy holds only in-frame clones and misses some; the assay was immunoSEQ multiplex PCR. The DNA gave D and trimming, while V, J and clone size come from that table. The repertoire holds about 53,000 clones, approximately 80% seen once, with about 40% in the top ten. These data originate in a study of blood T cell repertoires in COVID-19. Study details: The United States, Italy and Spain supplied acute and convalescent COVID-19 samples. PBMCs, B-cell-depleted T cells, or T cells were the source of the cDNA or gDNA that made up the material.

J gave up 7 bases and V 5 bases, and 8 bases lay outside the gene matches. This CDR3 region has 14 residues. Looked up from germline, CDR1 is SGHNT and CDR2 is YENEEA. V usage is TRBV11-3 and J usage is TRBJ1-1; 9 nucleotides align to TRBD1. Sequenced input: peripheral blood. This sequence originates from a man aged 70 or older with active or convalescent COVID-19. Written as DNA, the CDR3 is TGTGCCAGCAGCGCCCGGACAGGGGAAGGTGAAGCTTTCTTT. It specifies CASSARTGEGEAFF.